This T cell receptor beta chain was recorded in a study of human T cells and chemical hapten exposure. Germline V lookup: CDR1 ENHRY, CDR2 SYGVKD. This CDR3 contains 14 residues. After removal of 7 bases from V and 8 bases from J, the junction contained 10 bases not matched to a gene. TCRdb processed the RACE reads anew with MiXCR; each CDR3 protein has one entry. This repertoire shows more than 85,000 distinct CDR3 sequences, roughly 8.5% found once; its top ten account for around 2.6%. Regarding time point: pre-sensitization, week 0. Noted treatment: therapeutic diphenylcyclopropenone sensitization with weekly scalp DPC.

This sequence was found in a man in his forties with alopecia areata. Some clones in this sample may be carry-over from other donors' samples. This rearrangement joins TRBV10-3 to TRBJ2-1; 8 bases are a match to TRBD1. This sample comprised whole blood, obtained in connection with sensitization to the hapten diphenylcyclopropenone (DPC). The CDR3 DNA is TGTGCCATCACTCCGGGACAGGCAGGGGATGAGCAGTTCTTC. It encodes CAITPGQAGDEQFF.